This T cell receptor (beta chain) was retrieved from a study of blood T cell repertoires in COVID-19. Study-wide background: The United States, Italy and Spain supplied acute and convalescent COVID-19 samples. Sample material is recorded as cDNA or gDNA derived from T cells, B-cell-depleted T cells, or PBMCs.

Assay used: immunoSEQ multiplex PCR; TCRdb lists only in-frame clones, some missing. The data show over 250,000 clones, with about 90% seen just once and 2% to 3% held by the top ten. The sequencing input was peripheral blood. This sequence originates from a woman aged 50 to 65 with acute or convalescent COVID-19.

The DNA of the CDR3 is TGTGCCAGCAGCACTGTAGGGGATTCTTGGGAGACCCAGTACTTC. Amino acids: CASSTVGDSWETQYF. V gene TRBV5-5 combines with J gene TRBJ2-5; a possible D gene is TRBD1 (5 bases). Germline V gene data show CDR1 as SGHKS and CDR2 as YYEKEE (reference sequence). Trimming stripped 4 bases from V and 5 bases from J, with 18 bases between. There are 15 residues in the CDR3. The full variable domain, with the rest looked up from reference TRBV5-5 and TRBJ2-5, is DAGVTQSPTHLIKTRGQQVTLRCSPISGHKSVSWYQQVLGQGPQFIFQYYEKEERGRGNFPDRFSARQFPNYSSELNVNALLLGDSALYLCASSTVGDSWETQYFGPGTRLLVL.